Listed here is a single TCR beta chain. Its specificity is not known. These data belong to a study of blood T cells in healthy people across ages. At the level of the study: When template switching was applied, about one barcoded beta molecule was captured per two T cells.

Study-level findings and limits: More naive CD4+ cells and higher diversity were found in long-lived than in aged donors.

Next came a second PCR, run for about 7 to 11 cycles, which used a sample-barcoded 5' primer along with a J-beta primer mix. All cDNA molecules were each tagged by a template-switch adaptor with 12 random nucleotides. MiXCR, run by TCRdb on the 5' RACE reads, gives a single entry per CDR3 protein. In the table there are some 1.4 million distinct CDR3 sequences, about 40% of which are singletons. The CDR3 is 13 residues long. With V trimmed by 5 bases and J by 7 bases, 4 bases remained unmatched. Germline loops: CDR1 DFQATT, CDR2 SNEGSKA (reference sequence). The receptor was isolated from a woman aged 18-30 years in good health. Sequencing was performed on blood. V gene TRBV20-1 combines with J gene TRBJ1-6, with 8 bases matching TRBD1. The CDR3 region is CSAPGQANSPLHF. In nucleotides, the CDR3 is TGCAGTGCTCCGGGACAGGCAAATTCACCCCTCCACTTT.